Reported below is one TCR beta chain. CDR3 length: 13 amino acids. Trimming pared 4 bases from V and 7 bases from J, leaving 14 bases between. Germline V lookup: CDR1 SGDLS, CDR2 YYNGEE. This entry belongs to a study of shared clonotypes between healthy human individuals. Libraries were prepared by immunoSEQ multiplex PCR; TCRdb keeps only in-frame clonotypes and omits some of them. The repertoire holds some 500,000 clones, with 70% to 85% as singletons. Sequencing was done on a sample of PBMCs. The receptor comes from a woman aged 40 to 50 in good health. Some clones in this sample may be carry-over from other donors' samples. The V gene is TRBV9, the J gene TRBJ1-1; TRBD1 is a possible D gene (5 bases). Written as DNA, the CDR3 is TGTGCCAGCAGCTCCCCTCGGGGGAATGAAGCTTTCTTT. Its protein is CASSSPRGNEAFF.